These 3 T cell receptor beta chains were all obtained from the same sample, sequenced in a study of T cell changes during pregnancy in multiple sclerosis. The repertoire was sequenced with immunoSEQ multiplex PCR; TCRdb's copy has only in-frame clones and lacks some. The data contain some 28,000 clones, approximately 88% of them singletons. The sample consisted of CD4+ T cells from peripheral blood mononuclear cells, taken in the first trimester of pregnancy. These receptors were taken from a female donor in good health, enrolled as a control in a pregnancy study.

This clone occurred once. The CDR3 nucleotides read TGTGCCAGCAGTGAACGCGGGGGGTTTAACACCGGGGAGCTGTTTTTT. Protein: CASSERGGFNTGELFF. This rearrangement joins TRBV6-4 to TRBJ2-2; 8 positions match TRBD2. V shed 3 bases, J shed 2 bases, and the junction held 5 bases outside the gene matches. Germline V gives CDR1 MRHNA, CDR2 SNTAGT. The length of the CDR3 is 16 residues.

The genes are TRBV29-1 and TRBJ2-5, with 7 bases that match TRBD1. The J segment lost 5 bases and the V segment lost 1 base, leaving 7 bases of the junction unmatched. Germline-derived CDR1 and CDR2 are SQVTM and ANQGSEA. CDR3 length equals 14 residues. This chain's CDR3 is CSVEAQGMGETQYF. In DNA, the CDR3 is TGCAGCGTTGAAGCACAGGGGATGGGTGAGACCCAGTACTTC.

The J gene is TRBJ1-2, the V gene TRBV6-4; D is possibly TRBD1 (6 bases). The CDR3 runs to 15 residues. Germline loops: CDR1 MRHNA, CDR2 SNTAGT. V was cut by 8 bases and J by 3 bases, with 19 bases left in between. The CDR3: CASREEGGFHYGYTF. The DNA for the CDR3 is TGTGCCAGCCGGGAAGAAGGGGGATTTCACTATGGCTACACCTTC.